The 19 T cell receptor beta chains below were found in one sample sequenced in a study of blood T cell repertoires in COVID-19. Assay: immunoSEQ multiplex PCR; the TCRdb copy retains only in-frame clones and omits some. Of under 200,000 clones in the sample, less than 90% are singletons; the top ten hold over 7%. Sequencing was carried out using PBMCs or T cells enriched from blood (not recorded which). The receptors here all came from a woman aged 45-65 years who had recovered from COVID-19.

J is TRBJ1-4 and V is TRBV2; TRBD1 agrees at 9 bases. CDR1 and CDR2 (germline): SNHLY, FYNNEI. Trimming removed 6 bases from V and 4 bases from J; junction bases left unmatched: 3. CDR3 length: 14 amino acids. The CDR3 here is CASREDRGNEKLFF. The CDR3 DNA sequence: TGTGCCAGCAGAGAGGACAGGGGTAATGAAAAACTGTTTTTT.

A single count supports this clone. The chain has TRBV18 and TRBJ1-3; possibly TRBD1 for D (6 bases). Germline V gene lookup returns CDR1 KGHSH and CDR2 LQKENI. The V gene lost 6 bases and the J gene lost 2 bases, with 14 bases spanning the gap. The CDR3 length is 15 residues. The DNA of the CDR3 is TGTGCCAGCTCTAACAGGGAACCTCCTGGAAACACCATATATTTT. It specifies CASSNREPPGNTIYF.

This clone was detected once. This chain uses TRBV6-2 or TRBV6-3 with TRBJ1-5, with D tentatively TRBD1 (5 bases). Germline V gene sequence: CDR1 MNHEY, CDR2 SVGEGT. V lost 5 bases and J lost 1, with 9 bases in between. This CDR3 has 14 residues. This CDR3 reads CASSTRGSNQPQHF. DNA of the CDR3: TGTGCCAGCAGTACTCGGGGGAGCAATCAGCCCCAGCATTTT.

This clone was seen just once. The chain couples TRBV11-2 to TRBJ2-1; 11 bases map to TRBD2. Germline V CDR1 and CDR2: SGHAT, FQNNGV. Losses at the gene ends were 6 bases for V and 10 bases for J; bases not matched to a gene: 11. CDR3 length: 15 amino acids. This CDR3 reads CASRHFSGRAREQFF. The CDR3 DNA reads TGTGCCAGCAGACATTTTAGCGGGAGGGCCAGGGAGCAGTTCTTC. Complete variable domain (other parts from reference TRBV11-2 and TRBJ2-1): EAGVAQSPRYKIIEKRQSVAFWCNPISGHATLYWYQQILGQGPKLLIQFQNNGVVDDSQLPKDRFSAERLKGVDSTLKIQPAKLEDSAVYLCASRHFSGRAREQFFGPGTRLTVL.

The chain has TRBV24-1 and TRBJ2-5; D perhaps matches TRBD1 (6 bases). V was pared by 4 bases and J by 2 bases, with 7 bases between. This CDR3 is 13 amino acids long. Germline CDR1 is KGHDR and CDR2 is SFDVKD. The CDR3 DNA follows: TGTGCCACCAGTGAGCAGGGGCAAGAGACCCAGTACTTC. Protein: CATSEQGQETQYF.

The chain joins TRBV7-9 to TRBJ1-4; possible D gene TRBD1, 6 bases. Germline-derived CDR1 and CDR2 are SEHNR and FQNEAQ (reference sequence). V lost 0 bases, J lost 5 bases, and 13 bases lay in between. This CDR3 is built from 16 residues. The CDR3 protein is CASSLAGAAGNEKLFF. CDR3 nucleotides: TGTGCCAGCAGCTTAGCGGGGGCGGCAGGGAATGAAAAACTGTTTTTT.

V usage is TRBV6-5 and J usage is TRBJ2-7, with 11 bases aligning to TRBD1. CDR3 size: 14 residues. CDR1 is MNHEY and CDR2 is SVGAGI in the germline V gene. The trim removed 5 bases at V and 2 bases at J, leaving 2 bases unmatched. The CDR3 sequence is CASSPDRGPYEQYF. In DNA, the CDR3 is TGTGCCAGCAGTCCGGACAGGGGGCCCTACGAGCAGTACTTC.

This clone was found a few times. This chain uses TRBV28 with TRBJ1-1; perhaps TRBD1 as D (6 bases). The V gene lost 6 bases and the J gene lost 1 base, with 6 bases spanning the gap. This CDR3 is 12 amino acids long. From germline, CDR1 is MDHEN and CDR2 SYDVKM. In nucleotides, the CDR3 is TGTGCCAGCAGGGGGGCGAACACTGAAGCTTTCTTT. This encodes CASRGANTEAFF.

V usage is TRBV6-5 and J usage is TRBJ1-1; D unclear. Germline V CDR1 and CDR2: MNHEY, SVGAGI. The V end was cut by 2 bases, the J end by 3 bases, with 7 bases between. The CDR3 length is 13 residues. The CDR3 here is CASSYRGDTEAFF. The DNA for the CDR3 is TGTGCCAGCAGTTACCGGGGAGACACTGAAGCTTTCTTT.

The V call is TRBV9, the J call TRBJ2-2; no firm D call. Per germline, CDR1 SGDLS and CDR2 YYNGEE. V lost 3 bases, J lost 1 base, and 4 bases lay in between. This CDR3 has 13 amino acids. Here the CDR3 reads CASSARNTGELFF. The CDR3 DNA sequence: TGTGCCAGCAGCGCGAGGAACACCGGGGAGCTGTTTTTT.

This clone turned up a few times. The chain employs TRBV19 and TRBJ1-6, with TRBD1 matching over 7 bases. The ends lost 5 bases at V and 5 bases at J; junction bases unmatched: 21. The CDR3 length is 20 residues. CDR1 is LNHDA, CDR2 SQIVND, per germline (reference sequence). The CDR3 is CASSVRLGPGGWTNNSPLHF. CDR3 sequence (DNA): TGTGCCAGTAGTGTGCGCCTAGGGCCAGGGGGATGGACGAATAATTCACCCCTCCACTTT.

This chain uses TRBV19 with TRBJ1-2, with TRBD1 identical over 8 bases. The CDR3 is 13 amino acids. Germline V gives CDR1 LNHDA, CDR2 SQIVND (reference sequence). V dropped 4 bases and J dropped 8; count of bases not matched to a gene: 6. In DNA, the CDR3 is TGTGCCAGTAGTACCCAGGGGGCTGGGGGCTACACCTTC. Translation: CASSTQGAGGYTF.

The chain employs TRBV6-2 or TRBV6-3 and TRBJ1-1; TRBD1 matches 8 bases. The V segment lost 5 bases and the J segment 6 bases; nucleotides outside the gene matches: 11. This CDR3 contains 15 residues. The germline CDR1 and CDR2 sequences are MNHEY and SVGEGT. CDR3: CASSRPGGLRAEAFF. CDR3 bases: TGTGCCAGCAGTCGCCCAGGGGGCTTGAGAGCTGAAGCTTTCTTT.

This chain uses TRBV11-3 with TRBJ2-3, with 11 bases fitting TRBD2. Germline assignment: CDR1 SGHNT and CDR2 YENEEA. V lost 5 bases to trimming and J lost 2 bases; unmatched junction nucleotides: 6. CDR3 length: 16 amino acids. The CDR3 region has the DNA TGTGCCAGCAGCGCGAGACTAGCGGGACACACAGATACGCAGTATTTT. Protein sequence: CASSARLAGHTDTQYF. The full variable domain, completed using reference TRBV11-3 and TRBJ2-3, is EAGVVQSPRYKIIEKKQPVAFWCNPISGHNTLYWYLQNLGQGPELLIRYENEEAVDDSQLPKDRFSAERLKGVDSTLKIQPAELGDSAVYLCASSARLAGHTDTQYFGPGTRLTVL.

The V and J genes are TRBV5-4 and TRBJ2-7, with 11 bases that match TRBD2. J lost 2 bases, V lost 4 bases, and 5 bases had no gene match. Germline V lookup: CDR1 SGHNT, CDR2 YYREEE (reference sequence). The CDR3 is 15 amino acids. The CDR3 spells CASSGGTSGAYEQYF. CDR3 sequence (DNA): TGTGCCAGCAGCGGGGGGACTAGCGGTGCCTACGAGCAGTACTTC.

The V gene is TRBV20-1, the J gene TRBJ2-7; weak D call: TRBD1 (5 bases). Trimming shortened V by 3 bases and J by 3 bases, and 18 bases separated the two germline ends. Germline V gene sequence: CDR1 DFQATT, CDR2 SNEGSKA (reference sequence). CDR3 length equals 15 residues. The CDR3 DNA follows: TGCAGTGCTAGTTACGGAAATAGGGGCAGCTACGAGCAGTACTTC. It codes for CSASYGNRGSYEQYF.

This chain connects TRBV11-2 to TRBJ2-6; D remains ambiguous. The CDR3 runs to 15 residues. V lost 1 base and J lost 0, with 4 bases in between. Germline CDR1 reads SGHAT; CDR2 reads FQNNGV. The CDR3 bases are TGTGCCAGCAGCTTAGTCAGCTCTGGGGCCAACGTCCTGACTTTC. This translates into CASSLVSSGANVLTF.

This clone turned up a few times. The genes are TRBV7-9 and TRBJ2-7, with D possibly TRBD2 on 5 matching bases. Trimming took off 4 bases at V and 3 bases at J, with 7 bases between the two ends. The CDR3 has 12 residues. The germline V gene has CDR1 SEHNR and CDR2 FQNEAQ (reference sequence). The CDR3 DNA reads TGTGCCAGCAGCTCTAGCTTCTACGAGCAGTACTTC. Translating it yields CASSSSFYEQYF.

V usage is TRBV28 and J usage is TRBJ2-7; 15 nucleotides line up with TRBD2. After removal of 5 bases from V and 2 bases from J, the junction contained 10 bases not matched to a gene. CDR1 is MDHEN, CDR2 SYDVKM, per germline. The CDR3 is 18 amino acids. This CDR3 reads CASSLPGLAGGHTYEQYF. CDR3 in DNA: TGTGCCAGCAGTCTGCCGGGACTAGCGGGAGGCCATACCTACGAGCAGTACTTC.